What follows are 23 T cell receptor beta chains derived from one specimen sequenced in a study of blood T cell repertoires in COVID-19. The table came from immunoSEQ multiplex PCR; TCRdb's copy has only in-frame clones and leaves some out. The sample lists about 320,000 clones; approximately 90% were seen once. Sample: PBMCs or T cells enriched from blood (not recorded which). The receptors originated from a young woman who had recovered from COVID-19.

V is TRBV20-1 and J is TRBJ1-5; possible D gene TRBD1, 6 bases. The CDR3 has 15 amino acids. V gave up 3 bases and J gave up 1 base, with 13 bases separating them. Germline CDR1 and CDR2: DFQATT and SNEGSKA (reference sequence). This CDR3 is CSASTMTGSNQPQHF. The CDR3 DNA reads TGCAGTGCTAGTACTATGACAGGAAGCAATCAGCCCCAGCATTTT.

V gene TRBV15 combines with J gene TRBJ1-2; D possibly corresponds to TRBD1 (6 bases). The CDR3 is 16 amino acids. Germline V gives CDR1 LNHNV, CDR2 YYDKDF (reference sequence). V lost 1 base, J lost 3 bases, and 15 bases lay in between. The CDR3 sequence is CATSRGGHPRYYGYTF. The DNA for the CDR3 is TGTGCCACCAGCAGAGGGGGACACCCGAGGTACTATGGCTACACCTTC.

The chain couples TRBV5-1 to TRBJ1-4; 7 nucleotides align to TRBD1. The CDR3 spans 15 residues. V gave up 5 bases and J gave up 7 bases; unmatched junction bases: 11. CDR1 is SGHRS, CDR2 YFSETQ, per germline. The DNA of the CDR3 is TGCGCCAGCAGATACGAATCCACAGGGGCTGAAAAACTGTTTTTT. Translated: CASRYESTGAEKLFF.

The chain carries TRBV6-5 and TRBJ1-2, with TRBD1 identical over 11 bases. Germline lookup yields CDR1 MNHEY and CDR2 SVGAGI. The CDR3 is made up of 15 amino acids. The J segment lost 4 bases and the V segment lost 8 bases, leaving 9 bases of the junction unmatched. CDR3 in amino acids: CASATGQGAGYGYTF. The CDR3 nucleotides read TGTGCCAGCGCGACAGGACAGGGGGCGGGCTATGGCTACACCTTC.

CDR3 DNA: TGTGCCAGCAGCCGTGGACAGTGGCGTACTGAAGCTTTCTTT. Protein product: CASSRGQWRTEAFF. The chain links TRBV27 to TRBJ1-1; D might be TRBD1 (6 bases). The V gene lost 6 bases and the J gene lost 5 bases, with 16 bases spanning the gap. The CDR3 extends over 14 amino acids. Germline V gives CDR1 MNHEY, CDR2 SMNVEV (reference sequence).

In this sample, this clone turned up many times. The chain uses TRBV19 and TRBJ1-3; 9 bases match TRBD1. V lost 7 bases, J lost 9 bases, and 10 bases stayed unmatched. CDR3 size: 14 residues. The germline gives CDR1 LNHDA, CDR2 SQIVND (reference sequence). The CDR3 region is CASTNRGHSATIYF. CDR3 DNA sequence: TGTGCCAGTACAAACAGGGGGCATTCGGCCACCATATATTTT.

This clone showed up just once. In DNA, the CDR3 is TGTGCCAGCAGCCAAGGGGGGAGGGGAGAGACCCAGTACTTC. Its protein product is CASSQGGRGETQYF. The rearrangement uses TRBV3-1 (or the pseudogene TRBV3-2) and TRBJ2-5, with 7 positions matching TRBD2. This CDR3 spans 14 amino acids. The germline gives CDR1 LGHDT, CDR2 YNNKEL (reference sequence). V trimming: 1 base; J trimming: 4 bases; junction bases outside the gene matches: 3.

The CDR3 region has the DNA TGTGCCAGCAGCTTTGGGACAGCCTATGGCTACACCTTC. It codes for CASSFGTAYGYTF. The rearrangement uses TRBV7-6 and TRBJ1-2; 7 bases map to TRBD1. V lost 3 bases to trimming and J lost 4 bases; unmatched junction nucleotides: 2. CDR3 length: 13 residues. Germline lookup yields CDR1 SGHVS and CDR2 FNYEAQ.

V is TRBV9 and J is TRBJ2-1, with 10 bases lining up with TRBD2. Unmatched junction bases numbered 9, after V lost 4 bases and J lost 5 bases. The CDR3 is 16 amino acids. Per germline, CDR1 SGDLS and CDR2 YYNGEE. DNA for the CDR3: TGTGCCAGCAGCTCACCCCAGCGGGGGGGGGACAATGAGCAGTTCTTC. Translating gives CASSSPQRGGDNEQFF.

This clone was seen only once. This chain connects TRBV28 to TRBJ2-5; 7 bases fit TRBD2. Per the germline V gene, CDR1 is MDHEN and CDR2 is SYDVKM. Trimming took 8 bases from V and 2 from J; bases not matched to a gene: 11. This CDR3 spans 15 amino acids. CDR3 residues: CASRSFTGGQETQYF. DNA of the CDR3: TGTGCCAGCCGAAGTTTTACCGGGGGGCAAGAGACCCAGTACTTC. Supplemented by reference TRBV28 and TRBJ2-5, the full variable domain reads DVKVTQSSRYLVKRTGEKVFLECVQDMDHENMFWYRQDPGLGLRLIYFSYDVKMKEKGDIPEGYSVSREKKERFSLILESASTNQTSMYLCASRSFTGGQETQYFGPGTRLLVL.

The chain couples TRBV9 to TRBJ2-3, with 7 bases matching TRBD2. The germline V gene encodes CDR1 SGDLS and CDR2 YYNGEE. V trimming: 7 bases; J trimming: 0 bases; junction bases outside the gene matches: 11. CDR3 length equals 16 residues. CDR3 coding DNA: TGTGCCAGCGGGCCCCCAGCGGGGCAAAGCACAGATACGCAGTATTTT. It translates to CASGPPAGQSTDTQYF.

The rearrangement links TRBV19 to TRBJ2-3; 10 bases fit TRBD2. The V gene end was trimmed by 3 bases and the J gene end by 2 bases; junction bases not matched to a gene: 2. The CDR3 is made up of 15 amino acids. Germline CDR1 and CDR2: LNHDA and SQIVND (reference sequence). DNA for the CDR3: TGTGCCAGTAGTATTAGCGGGGGGATCACAGATACGCAGTATTTT. Translating gives CASSISGGITDTQYF.

V usage is TRBV5-5 and J usage is TRBJ1-5; D perhaps matches TRBD1 (5 bases). In germline, CDR1 is SGHKS, CDR2 YYEKEE (reference sequence). V was trimmed by 5 bases and J by 0 bases, leaving 12 bases between them. CDR3 length: 15 amino acids. CDR3 residues: CASRSTGYSNQPQHF. CDR3 nucleotide sequence: TGTGCCAGCAGGTCAACAGGATATAGCAATCAGCCCCAGCATTTT. Variable domain in full (rest from reference TRBV5-5 and TRBJ1-5): DAGVTQSPTHLIKTRGQQVTLRCSPISGHKSVSWYQQVLGQGPQFIFQYYEKEERGRGNFPDRFSARQFPNYSSELNVNALLLGDSALYLCASRSTGYSNQPQHFGDGTRLSIL.

The J gene is TRBJ1-2, the V gene TRBV5-1, with D possibly matching TRBD1 (6 bases). This CDR3 has 14 residues. V lost 0 bases and J 0 bases, leaving 6 bases between the germline ends. Germline CDR1 SGHRS, CDR2 YFSETQ. The chain's CDR3 is CASSLGDTNYGYTF. The DNA for the CDR3 is TGCGCCAGCAGCTTGGGGGACACTAACTATGGCTACACCTTC.

About this clone: The junction and the germline gene differ at one end; a read error may be behind it. The genes are TRBV5-1 and TRBJ1-2; maybe TRBD1 (5 bases). Germline V gene data show CDR1 as SGHRS and CDR2 as YFSETQ. The CDR3 has 14 amino acids. The CDR3 DNA reads TGCGCCAGCAGCCCGGTTGGTGGACACAGGTTTTGGGCCTTC. This encodes CASSPVGGHRFWAF.

This clone was observed once. The chain links TRBV29-1 to TRBJ2-3; 12 bases are a match to TRBD2. V lost 3 bases to trimming and J lost 6 bases; unmatched junction nucleotides: 4. This CDR3 has 14 residues. Per the germline V gene, CDR1 is SQVTM and CDR2 is ANQGSEA. The CDR3 DNA reads as TGCAGCGTTGAGACTAGCGGGGGAGTGGATACGCAGTATTTT. Amino acid sequence: CSVETSGGVDTQYF.

CDR3 DNA: TGTGCCAGCAGCCCAGGGACAGGGGCTTCCGCTAACTATGGCTACACCTTC. Encoded protein: CASSPGTGASANYGYTF. The J gene is TRBJ1-2, the V gene TRBV11-3; 10 positions agree with TRBD1. The CDR3 has 17 amino acids. V trimming: 5 bases; J trimming: 0 bases; junction bases outside the gene matches: 9. The germline V gene has CDR1 SGHNT and CDR2 YENEEA.

A note on this clone: Additional DNA sequences in this sample encode the identical CDR3. The chain is built from TRBV28 and TRBJ1-2, with 8 positions matching TRBD1. This CDR3 comprises 13 residues. Germline-derived CDR1 and CDR2 are MDHEN and SYDVKM. J lost 5 bases, V lost 5 bases, and 4 bases had no gene match. The CDR3 nucleotides are TGTGCCAGCAGTCCAGGGGGCTTGTATGGCTACACCTTC. Protein sequence: CASSPGGLYGYTF.

In the case of this clone: Additional DNA sequences in this sample encode the identical CDR3. The rearrangement uses TRBV19 and TRBJ2-7, with 7 nucleotides matching TRBD1. V shed 3 bases, J shed 1 base, and the junction held 3 bases outside the gene matches. The CDR3 length is 14 residues. Germline CDR1 LNHDA, CDR2 SQIVND (reference sequence). This CDR3 reads CASSILGQSYEQYF. The CDR3 DNA reads as TGTGCCAGTAGTATCTTGGGACAGTCCTACGAGCAGTACTTC.

The chain couples TRBV28 to TRBJ1-2; TRBD1 might be the D (6 bases). The CDR3 consists of 12 residues. Germline V gene lookup returns CDR1 MDHEN and CDR2 SYDVKM. V shed 5 bases and J shed 8 bases, with 12 bases lying between them. The CDR3 DNA is TGTGCCAGCAGTCTCCCCCAGGGGGGCTACACCTTC. The encoded protein is CASSLPQGGYTF.

The chain has TRBV4-3 and TRBJ2-5; TRBD1 matches 10 bases. Looked up from germline, CDR1 is LGHNA and CDR2 is YSLEER. The CDR3 is 18 residues long. The V segment lost 0 bases and the J segment 5 bases; nucleotides outside the gene matches: 12. The CDR3 DNA follows: TGCGCCAGCAGCCAAGAACTGGGGGGGACAGGGGAGGTGGAGACCCAGTACTTC. Amino acid sequence: CASSQELGGTGEVETQYF.

V is TRBV6-6 and J is TRBJ1-4, with D possibly being TRBD1 (5 bases). There are 14 residues in the CDR3. Germline V gene data show CDR1 as MNHNY and CDR2 as SVGAGI (reference sequence). V lost 4 bases to trimming and J lost 4 bases, with 10 bases between them. The CDR3: CASSSGQDNEKLFF. In nucleotides, the CDR3 is TGTGCCAGCAGTTCAGGACAAGATAATGAAAAACTGTTTTTT.

V is TRBV9 and J is TRBJ2-3, with 7 positions matching TRBD2. This CDR3 is 18 amino acids long. The germline gives CDR1 SGDLS, CDR2 YYNGEE. After removal of 3 bases from V and 4 bases from J, the junction contained 17 bases not matched to a gene. The CDR3 spells CASSATGRGGRSSDTQYF. The CDR3 nucleotides are TGTGCCAGCAGCGCCACGGGACGGGGCGGGAGAAGCTCAGATACGCAGTATTTT.